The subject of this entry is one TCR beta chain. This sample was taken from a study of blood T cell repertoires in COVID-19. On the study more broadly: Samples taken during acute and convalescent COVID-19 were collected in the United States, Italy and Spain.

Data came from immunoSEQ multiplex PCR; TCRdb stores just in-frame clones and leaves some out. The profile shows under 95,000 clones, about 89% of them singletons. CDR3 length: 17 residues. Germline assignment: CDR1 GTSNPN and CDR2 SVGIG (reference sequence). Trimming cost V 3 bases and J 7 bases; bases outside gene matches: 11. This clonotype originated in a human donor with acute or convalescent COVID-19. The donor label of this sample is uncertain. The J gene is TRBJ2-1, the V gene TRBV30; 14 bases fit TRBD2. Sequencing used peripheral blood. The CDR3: CAWSSKTGLAGGNEQFF. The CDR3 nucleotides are TGTGCCTGGAGCTCCAAGACCGGACTAGCGGGGGGAAATGAGCAGTTCTTC.